The rows below give T cell receptor beta chains drawn from one sample of a study of a mutant IDH1 vaccine in newly diagnosed glioma. The antigens of these receptors remain unknown. Method: immunoSEQ multiplex PCR; TCRdb's copy keeps in-frame clones and lacks some. This sample has approximately 79,000 clones; 85% to 90% occur once, and the top ten carry approximately 0.8%. Source: PBMCs, taken from a glioma patient whose treatment included an IDH1 peptide vaccine. Receptors were obtained from a woman between 50 and 59 years old with glioma. Both conserved end residues are part of each CDR3. Each record gives: J gene, V gene, D gene, clone size, CDR3 protein, CDR3 DNA. D genes are given only for firm matches. Some rows mark clone size as missing; the rest say once, few, many or name a class of expanded clone.

J gene: TRBJ2-5; V gene: TRBV2; D gene: TRBD1; clone size: -; CDR3 protein: CASMQGAQETQYF; CDR3 DNA: TGTGCCAGCATGCAGGGGGCCCAAGAGACCCAGTACTTC
J gene: TRBJ2-1; V gene: TRBV10-1; D gene: TRBD2; clone size: few; CDR3 protein: CASSGLAAPKGSYNEQFF; CDR3 DNA: TGCGCCAGCAGTGGACTAGCGGCTCCTAAGGGCTCCTACAATGAGCAGTTCTTC
J gene: TRBJ1-4; V gene: TRBV5-1; D gene: TRBD1; clone size: -; CDR3 protein: CASSWTGATNEKLFF; CDR3 DNA: TGCGCCAGCAGCTGGACAGGGGCAACTAATGAAAAACTGTTTTTT
J gene: TRBJ2-2; V gene: TRBV6-5; D gene: -; clone size: few; CDR3 protein: CASSYGAAATGELFF; CDR3 DNA: TGTGCCAGCAGTTACGGGGCAGCTGCCACCGGGGAGCTGTTTTTT
J gene: TRBJ1-5; V gene: TRBV6-1; D gene: -; clone size: once; CDR3 protein: CASSRTQGNQPQHF; CDR3 DNA: TGTGCCAGCAGTAGGACTCAAGGCAATCAGCCCCAGCATTTT
J gene: TRBJ2-2; V gene: TRBV15; D gene: TRBD2; clone size: -; CDR3 protein: CATSRDREGGELFF; CDR3 DNA: TGTGCCACCAGCAGAGACAGGGAGGGCGGGGAGCTGTTTTTT
J gene: TRBJ2-7; V gene: TRBV7-9; D gene: -; clone size: -; CDR3 protein: CASSPTRSGEQYF; CDR3 DNA: TGTGCCAGCAGCCCCACTCGGAGTGGCGAGCAGTACTTC
J gene: TRBJ1-2; V gene: TRBV2; D gene: -; clone size: once; CDR3 protein: CASRDRTVSPYGYTF; CDR3 DNA: TGTGCCAGCAGAGACAGGACAGTCTCCCCCTATGGCTACACCTTC
J gene: TRBJ2-5; V gene: TRBV4-1; D gene: -; clone size: -; CDR3 protein: CASSQEHTQETQYF; CDR3 DNA: TGCGCCAGCAGCCAAGAACACACGCAAGAGACCCAGTACTTC
J gene: TRBJ1-1; V gene: TRBV6-1; D gene: -; clone size: -; CDR3 protein: CATRSLTEAFF; CDR3 DNA: TGTGCCACACGGAGCCTCACTGAAGCTTTCTTT
J gene: TRBJ2-1; V gene: TRBV18; D gene: TRBD2; clone size: -; CDR3 protein: CASSPPLLAGSYNEQFF; CDR3 DNA: TGTGCCAGCTCACCACCTCTTCTAGCGGGCTCCTACAATGAGCAGTTCTTC
J gene: TRBJ2-3; V gene: TRBV29-1; D gene: -; clone size: -; CDR3 protein: CSVEGSGVGTDTQYF; CDR3 DNA: TGCAGCGTTGAGGGATCGGGAGTGGGAACAGATACGCAGTATTTT
J gene: TRBJ2-1; V gene: TRBV9; D gene: TRBD2; clone size: -; CDR3 protein: CASSPTPGGRMDEQFF; CDR3 DNA: TGTGCCAGCAGCCCGACCCCGGGCGGGAGAATGGATGAGCAGTTCTTC
J gene: TRBJ2-7; V gene: TRBV7-9; D gene: TRBD2; clone size: -; CDR3 protein: CASSSDRVAGGYEQYF; CDR3 DNA: TGTGCCAGCAGCTCGGACAGGGTAGCGGGAGGTTACGAGCAGTACTTC
J gene: TRBJ1-5; V gene: TRBV2; D gene: -; clone size: few; CDR3 protein: CASSGGAQPQHF; CDR3 DNA: TGTGCCAGCAGTGGGGGAGCTCAGCCCCAGCATTTT
J gene: TRBJ1-2; V gene: TRBV9; D gene: -; clone size: -; CDR3 protein: CASSPPGGRGYTF; CDR3 DNA: TGTGCCAGCAGCCCTCCGGGTGGTAGGGGCTACACCTTC
J gene: TRBJ1-1; V gene: TRBV6-1; D gene: -; clone size: -; CDR3 protein: CASSVGNTEAFF; CDR3 DNA: TGTGCCAGCAGTGTGGGGAACACTGAAGCTTTCTTT
J gene: TRBJ2-3; V gene: TRBV7-7; D gene: -; clone size: -; CDR3 protein: CASSLDSLNTQYF; CDR3 DNA: TGTGCTAGCAGCTTGGACAGCTTAAATACGCAGTATTTT
J gene: TRBJ2-6; V gene: TRBV7-3; D gene: -; clone size: -; CDR3 protein: CASSLNPGANVLTF; CDR3 DNA: TGTGCCAGCAGCTTAAACCCTGGGGCCAACGTCCTGACTTTC
J gene: TRBJ2-7; V gene: TRBV5-4; D gene: TRBD1; clone size: -; CDR3 protein: CASSSSGTGQSYEQYF; CDR3 DNA: TGTGCCAGCAGCTCATCCGGGACAGGGCAGTCCTACGAGCAGTACTTC
J gene: TRBJ2-5; V gene: TRBV7-6; D gene: TRBD1; clone size: -; CDR3 protein: CASTLTGGAETQYF; CDR3 DNA: TGTGCCAGCACCTTAACAGGGGGCGCAGAGACCCAGTACTTC
J gene: TRBJ2-1; V gene: TRBV5-1; D gene: TRBD2; clone size: -; CDR3 protein: CASSPGTSDYNEQFF; CDR3 DNA: TGCGCCAGCAGTCCCGGGACTAGCGACTACAATGAGCAGTTCTTC
J gene: TRBJ1-2; V gene: TRBV9; D gene: -; clone size: -; CDR3 protein: CASSVWGDDYGYTF; CDR3 DNA: TGTGCCAGCAGCGTATGGGGGGACGACTATGGCTACACCTTC
J gene: TRBJ1-2; V gene: TRBV6-5; D gene: TRBD1; clone size: -; CDR3 protein: CASSGQGESGYTF; CDR3 DNA: TGTGCCAGCTCGGGACAGGGAGAGAGTGGCTACACCTTC
J gene: TRBJ1-2; V gene: TRBV15; D gene: TRBD1; clone size: -; CDR3 protein: CATSRDRDRWGYTF; CDR3 DNA: TGTGCCACCAGCAGAGATCGGGACAGGTGGGGCTACACCTTC
J gene: TRBJ2-1; V gene: TRBV4-1; D gene: -; clone size: -; CDR3 protein: CASSQEASDYNEQFF; CDR3 DNA: TGCGCCAGCAGCCAGGAGGCATCGGACTACAATGAGCAGTTCTTC